Below are 9 T cell receptor beta chains sequenced from a single sample in a study of cytomegalovirus exposure and HLA in healthy donors. PCR employed 60 Vbeta and 13 Jbeta primers. The assay was immunoSEQ multiplex PCR, and TCRdb's table has in-frame clones only and misses some. The data show roughly 150,000 clones, more than 75% seen once. Sequencing was performed on PBMCs. These receptors all come from a woman younger than 30 in good health and CMV-seronegative.

The CDR3: CASSQDVLGGPNTGELFF. DNA of the CDR3: TGTGCCAGCAGCCAAGACGTCCTCGGGGGTCCGAACACCGGGGAGCTGTTTTTT. The genes are TRBV4-2 and TRBJ2-2, with D possibly being TRBD2 (6 bases). CDR3 length equals 18 residues. V was cut by 0 bases and J by 0 bases, with 14 bases left in between. Germline CDR1 LGHNA, CDR2 YNFKEQ.

There are a few counts of this clone. The CDR3 here is CASSEMNGLYNEQFF. The CDR3 DNA reads TGTGCCAGCAGTGAAATGAATGGGCTCTACAATGAGCAGTTCTTC. The chain uses TRBV2 and TRBJ2-1; D unresolved. The germline V and J ends were trimmed by 2 bases and 3 bases, with 11 bases remaining between them. The germline V gene has CDR1 SNHLY and CDR2 FYNNEI. There are 15 residues in the CDR3.

This chain connects TRBV19 to TRBJ1-4, with a weak D call TRBD1 (5 bases). The germline V and J ends were trimmed by 10 bases and 4 bases, with 13 bases remaining between them. The CDR3 totals 13 residues. CDR1 and CDR2 from the germline V gene are LNHDA and SQIVND (reference sequence). CDR3 coding DNA: TGTGCCACCACAGGCCCGCTTAATGAAAAACTGTTTTTT. It yields the protein CATTGPLNEKLFF.

This chain links TRBV6-5 with TRBJ1-2, with D unresolved. Trimming removed 7 bases from V and 7 bases from J, with 13 bases in between. Germline V gene sequence: CDR1 MNHEY, CDR2 SVGAGI. The CDR3 consists of 12 residues. The CDR3 nucleotides are TGTGCCAGCACCGACTTTCGAAGTGGCTACACCTTC. As protein: CASTDFRSGYTF.

This chain's CDR3 is CASSPLAGEETQYF. In nucleotides, the CDR3 is TGTGCCAGCAGCCCCCTAGCGGGAGAAGAGACCCAGTACTTC. The chain has TRBV7-8 and TRBJ2-5; TRBD2 agrees at 10 bases. Germline assignment: CDR1 SGHVS and CDR2 FQNEAQ. The V gene end was trimmed by 5 bases and the J gene end by 3 bases; junction bases not matched to a gene: 3. CDR3 length: 14 residues.

The genes are TRBV14 and TRBJ2-2; 10 nucleotides match TRBD1. The ends lost 8 bases at V and 4 bases at J; junction bases unmatched: 4. The CDR3 has 14 residues. From germline, CDR1 is SGHDN and CDR2 FVKESK. CDR3 sequence: CASRGQGSTGELFF. DNA for the CDR3: TGTGCCAGCCGGGGACAGGGGTCCACCGGGGAGCTGTTTTTT.

CDR3 region: CASRLGTGEWETQYF. For the CDR3, the DNA is TGTGCCAGCAGGCTAGGGACAGGGGAATGGGAGACCCAGTACTTC. The gene calls are TRBV6-6 and TRBJ2-5, with TRBD1 matching 10 bases. Germline values: CDR1 MNHNY, CDR2 SVGAGI (reference sequence). The CDR3 totals 15 residues. Unmatched junction bases numbered 9, after V lost 6 bases and J lost 5 bases.

As regards this clone: At one end the junction does not follow the germline gene, possibly because of a read error. V usage is TRBV28 and J usage is TRBJ2-7; 9 nucleotides align to TRBD1. The germline CDR1 and CDR2 sequences are MDHEN and SYDVKM. The CDR3 consists of 16 residues. DNA of the CDR3: TGTGCCAGCAGTCCTACAGCCGGGACAGGGTCCTATGAGCAGTACTTC. This codes for CASSPTAGTGSYEQYF.

This chain links TRBV7-2 with TRBJ2-5; perhaps TRBD1 as D (6 bases). The end of the DNA aligns better with TRBJ2-7, so the J call may be wrong. CDR1 is SGHTA and CDR2 is FQGNSA in the germline V gene. The CDR3 contains 16 residues. CDR3 sequence (DNA): TGTGCCAGCAGCTTAGTCCCCGGGACACGGACCTACGAGCAGTACTTC. This encodes CASSLVPGTRTYEQYF.